The present T cell receptor (beta chain) was sequenced within a study of blood T cell repertoires in COVID-19. Whole-study context: PBMCs, B-cell-depleted T cells, or T cells were the source of the cDNA or gDNA that made up the material.

V lost 0 bases and J lost 6; bases outside the gene matches: 2. This CDR3 has 13 amino acids. Germline assignment: CDR1 SGHRS and CDR2 YFSETQ. In the authors' methods: Amplification of reference gene primers provided the estimated nucleated cell counts. This table comes from immunoSEQ multiplex PCR, and its TCRdb copy is limited to in-frame clones, with some not included. V and J calls and clone size are given by that table; D and trimming were obtained from the DNA. In the table there are approximately 360,000 clones, around 92% of which are singletons. This clonotype was obtained from a man aged 35 to 55 with acute or convalescent COVID-19. V and J are TRBV5-1 and TRBJ1-2, with TRBD1 matching 7 bases. The sample taken for sequencing was peripheral blood. CDR3 coding DNA: TGCGCCAGCAGCTTGGGGGACAGAGATGGCTACACCTTC. It translates to CASSLGDRDGYTF.